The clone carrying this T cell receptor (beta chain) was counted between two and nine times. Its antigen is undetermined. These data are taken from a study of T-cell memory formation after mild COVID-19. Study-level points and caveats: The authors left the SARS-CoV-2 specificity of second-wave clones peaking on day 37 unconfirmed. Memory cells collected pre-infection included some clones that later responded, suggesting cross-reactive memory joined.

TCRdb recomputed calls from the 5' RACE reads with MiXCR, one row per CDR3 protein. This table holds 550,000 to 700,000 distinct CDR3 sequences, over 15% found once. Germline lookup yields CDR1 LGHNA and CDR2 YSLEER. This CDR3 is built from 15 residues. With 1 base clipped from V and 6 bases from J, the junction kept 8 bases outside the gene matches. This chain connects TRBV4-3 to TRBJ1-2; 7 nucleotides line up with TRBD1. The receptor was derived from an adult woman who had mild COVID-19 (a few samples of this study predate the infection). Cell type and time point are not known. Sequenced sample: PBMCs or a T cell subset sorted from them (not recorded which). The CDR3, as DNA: TGCGCCAGCAGCCAAGGCCAAGACAGGGAAGATGGCTACACCTTC. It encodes CASSQGQDREDGYTF.